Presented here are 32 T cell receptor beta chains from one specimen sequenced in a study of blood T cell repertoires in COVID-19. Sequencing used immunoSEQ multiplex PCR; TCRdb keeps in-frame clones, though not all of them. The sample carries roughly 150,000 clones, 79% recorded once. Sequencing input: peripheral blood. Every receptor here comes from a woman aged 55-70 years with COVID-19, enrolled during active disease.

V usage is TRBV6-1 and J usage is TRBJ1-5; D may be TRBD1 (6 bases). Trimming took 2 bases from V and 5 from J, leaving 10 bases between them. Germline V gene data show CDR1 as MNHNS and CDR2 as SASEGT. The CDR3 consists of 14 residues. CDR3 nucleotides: TGTGCCAGCAGTGAAATCTCAGGGGATCAGCCCCAGCATTTT. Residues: CASSEISGDQPQHF.

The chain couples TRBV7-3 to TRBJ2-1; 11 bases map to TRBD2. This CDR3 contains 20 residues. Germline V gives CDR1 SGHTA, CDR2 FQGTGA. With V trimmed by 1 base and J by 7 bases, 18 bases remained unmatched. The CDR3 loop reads CASSLNSLAGGPMRQNEQFF. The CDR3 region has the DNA TGTGCCAGCAGCTTAAACTCGCTAGCGGGGGGACCCATGAGGCAAAATGAGCAGTTCTTC.

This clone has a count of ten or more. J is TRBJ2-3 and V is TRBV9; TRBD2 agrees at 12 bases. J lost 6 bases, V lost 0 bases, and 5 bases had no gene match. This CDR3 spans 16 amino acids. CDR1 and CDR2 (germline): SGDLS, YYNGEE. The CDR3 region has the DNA TGTGCCAGCAGCGTAGACACTAGCGGGAGGATGGATACGCAGTATTTT. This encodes CASSVDTSGRMDTQYF.

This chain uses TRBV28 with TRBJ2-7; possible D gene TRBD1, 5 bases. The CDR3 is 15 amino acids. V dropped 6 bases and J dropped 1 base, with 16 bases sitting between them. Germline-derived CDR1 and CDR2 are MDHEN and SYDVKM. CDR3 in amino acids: CASRATWGQSYEQYF. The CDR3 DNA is TGTGCCAGCAGGGCGACATGGGGCCAGTCCTACGAGCAGTACTTC.

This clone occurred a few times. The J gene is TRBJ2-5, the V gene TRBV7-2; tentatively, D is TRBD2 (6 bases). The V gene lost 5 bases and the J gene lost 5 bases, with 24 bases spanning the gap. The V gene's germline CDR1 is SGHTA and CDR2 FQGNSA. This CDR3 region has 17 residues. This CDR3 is CASSPRLGPDFLETQYF. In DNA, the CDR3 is TGTGCCAGCAGCCCCCGACTAGGGCCGGATTTCCTGGAGACCCAGTACTTC. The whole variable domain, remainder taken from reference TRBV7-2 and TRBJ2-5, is GAGVSQSPSNKVTEKGKDVELRCDPISGHTALYWYRQSLGQGLEFLIYFQGNSAPDKSGLPSDRFSAERTGGSVSTLTIQRTQQEDSAVYLCASSPRLGPDFLETQYFGPGTRLLVL.

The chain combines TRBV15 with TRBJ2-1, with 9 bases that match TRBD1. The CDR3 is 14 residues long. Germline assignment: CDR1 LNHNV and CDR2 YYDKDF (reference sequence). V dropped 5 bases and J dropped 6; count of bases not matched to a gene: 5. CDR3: CATSRRTGANEQFF. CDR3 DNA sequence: TGTGCCACCAGCCGACGGACAGGGGCCAATGAGCAGTTCTTC.

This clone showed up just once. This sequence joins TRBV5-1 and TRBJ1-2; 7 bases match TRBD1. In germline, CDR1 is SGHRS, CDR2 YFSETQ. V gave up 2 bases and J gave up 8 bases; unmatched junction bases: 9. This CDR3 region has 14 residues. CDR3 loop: CASSLTRGASGYTF. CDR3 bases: TGCGCCAGCAGCTTAACCAGGGGGGCGAGCGGCTACACCTTC.

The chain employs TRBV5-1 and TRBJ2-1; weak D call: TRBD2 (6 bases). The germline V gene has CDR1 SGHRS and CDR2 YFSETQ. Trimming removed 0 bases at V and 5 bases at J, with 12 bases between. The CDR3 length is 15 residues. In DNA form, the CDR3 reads TGCGCCAGCAGCTTGGACGTAGCGGTTCACAATGAGCAGTTCTTC. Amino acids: CASSLDVAVHNEQFF. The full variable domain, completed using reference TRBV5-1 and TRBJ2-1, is KAGVTQTPRYLIKTRGQQVTLSCSPISGHRSVSWYQQTPGQGLQFLFEYFSETQRNKGNFPGRFSGRQFSNSRSEMNVSTLELGDSALYLCASSLDVAVHNEQFFGPGTRLTVL.

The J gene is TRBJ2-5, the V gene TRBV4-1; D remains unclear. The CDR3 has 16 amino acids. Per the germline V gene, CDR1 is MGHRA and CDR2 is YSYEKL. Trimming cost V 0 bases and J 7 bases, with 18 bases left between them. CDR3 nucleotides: TGCGCCAGCAGCCAAGAGCAATTGGAGACTTTTGGGACCCAGTACTTC. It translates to CASSQEQLETFGTQYF.

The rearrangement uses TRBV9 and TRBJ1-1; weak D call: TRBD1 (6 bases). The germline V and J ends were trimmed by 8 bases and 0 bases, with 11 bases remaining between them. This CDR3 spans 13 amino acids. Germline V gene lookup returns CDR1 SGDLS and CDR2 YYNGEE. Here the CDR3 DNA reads TGTGCCAGTCAACGGGACATGAACACTGAAGCTTTCTTT. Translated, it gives CASQRDMNTEAFF. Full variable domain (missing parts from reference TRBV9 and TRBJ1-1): DSGVTQTPKHLITATGQRVTLRCSPRSGDLSVYWYQQSLDQGLQFLIQYYNGEERAKGNILERFSAQQFPDLHSELNLSSLELGDSALYFCASQRDMNTEAFFGQGTRLTVV.

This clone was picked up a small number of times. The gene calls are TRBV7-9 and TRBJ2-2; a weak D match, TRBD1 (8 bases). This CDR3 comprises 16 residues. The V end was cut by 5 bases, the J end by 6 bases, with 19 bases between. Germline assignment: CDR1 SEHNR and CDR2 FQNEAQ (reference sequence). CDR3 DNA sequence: TGTGCCAGCAGCCCCCCCAGGACAGGGAGGGCCGGGGAGCTGTTTTTT. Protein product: CASSPPRTGRAGELFF. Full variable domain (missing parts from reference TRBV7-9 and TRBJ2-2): DTGVSQNPRHKITKRGQNVTFRCDPISEHNRLYWYRQTLGQGPEFLTYFQNEAQLEKSRLLSDRFSAERPKGSFSTLEIQRTEQGDSAMYLCASSPPRTGRAGELFFGEGSRLTVL.

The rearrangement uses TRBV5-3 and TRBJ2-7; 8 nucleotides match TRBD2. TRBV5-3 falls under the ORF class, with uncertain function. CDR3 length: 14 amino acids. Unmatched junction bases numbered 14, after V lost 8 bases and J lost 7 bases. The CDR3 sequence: CASAVSGSQGEQYF. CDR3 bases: TGTGCCAGTGCGGTGAGCGGGAGTCAGGGGGAGCAGTACTTC.

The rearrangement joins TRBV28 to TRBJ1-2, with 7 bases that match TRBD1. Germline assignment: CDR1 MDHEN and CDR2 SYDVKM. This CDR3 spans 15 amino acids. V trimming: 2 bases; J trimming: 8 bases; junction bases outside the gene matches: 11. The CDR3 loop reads CASSLRKGAAGGYTF. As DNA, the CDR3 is TGTGCCAGCAGTTTACGGAAGGGGGCGGCTGGAGGCTACACCTTC.

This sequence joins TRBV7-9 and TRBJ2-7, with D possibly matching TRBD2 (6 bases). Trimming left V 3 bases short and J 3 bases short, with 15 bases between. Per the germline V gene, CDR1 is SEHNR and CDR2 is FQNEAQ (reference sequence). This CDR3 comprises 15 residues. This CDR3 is CASSLGTRADYEQYF. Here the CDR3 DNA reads TGTGCCAGCAGCTTGGGGACTCGAGCTGACTACGAGCAGTACTTC.

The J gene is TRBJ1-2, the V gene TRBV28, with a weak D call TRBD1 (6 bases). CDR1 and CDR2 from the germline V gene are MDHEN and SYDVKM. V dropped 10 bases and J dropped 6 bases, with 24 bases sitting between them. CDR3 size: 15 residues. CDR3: CATLSGTLHLHGYTF. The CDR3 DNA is TGTGCCACCCTAAGCGGGACACTCCACCTGCATGGCTACACCTTC.

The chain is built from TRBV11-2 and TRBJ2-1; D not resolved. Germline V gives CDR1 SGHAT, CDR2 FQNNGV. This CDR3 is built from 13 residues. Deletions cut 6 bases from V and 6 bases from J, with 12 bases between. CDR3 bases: TGTGCCAGCAGTTTCGCCAGGCTCAATGAGCAGTTCTTC. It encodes CASSFARLNEQFF.

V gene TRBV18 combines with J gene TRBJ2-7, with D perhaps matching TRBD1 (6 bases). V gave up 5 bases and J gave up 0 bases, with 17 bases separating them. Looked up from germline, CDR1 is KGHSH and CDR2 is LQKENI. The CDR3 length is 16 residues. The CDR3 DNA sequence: TGTGCCAGCTCATCGGGTTGGGGGCCGATCTCCTACGAGCAGTACGTC. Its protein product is CASSSGWGPISYEQYV.

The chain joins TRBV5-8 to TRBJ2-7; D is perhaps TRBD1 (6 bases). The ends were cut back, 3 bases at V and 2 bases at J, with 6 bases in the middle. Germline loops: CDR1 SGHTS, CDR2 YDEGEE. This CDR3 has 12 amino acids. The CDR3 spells CASSWTAYEQYV. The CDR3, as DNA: TGTGCCAGCAGCTGGACAGCCTACGAGCAGTACGTC.

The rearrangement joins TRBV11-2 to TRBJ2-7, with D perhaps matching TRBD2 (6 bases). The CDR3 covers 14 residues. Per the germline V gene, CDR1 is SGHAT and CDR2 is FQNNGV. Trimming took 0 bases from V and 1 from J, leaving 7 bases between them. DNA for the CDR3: TGTGCCAGCAGCTTAGACGCGGGATCCTACGAGCAGTACGTC. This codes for CASSLDAGSYEQYV.

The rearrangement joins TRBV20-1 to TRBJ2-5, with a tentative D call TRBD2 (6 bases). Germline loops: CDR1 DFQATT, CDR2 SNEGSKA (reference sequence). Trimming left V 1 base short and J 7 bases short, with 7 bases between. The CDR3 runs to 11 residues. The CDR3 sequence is CSARAGGTQYF. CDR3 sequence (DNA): TGCAGTGCTAGAGCCGGGGGGACCCAGTACTTC.

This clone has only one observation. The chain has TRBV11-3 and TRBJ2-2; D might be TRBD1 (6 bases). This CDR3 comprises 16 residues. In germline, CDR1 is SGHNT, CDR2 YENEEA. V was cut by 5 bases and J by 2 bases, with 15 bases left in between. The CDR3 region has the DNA TGTGCCAGCAGCCCCGACGGGACACCAAACACCGGGGAGCTGTTTTTT. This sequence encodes CASSPDGTPNTGELFF. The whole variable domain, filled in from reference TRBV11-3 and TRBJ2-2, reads EAGVVQSPRYKIIEKKQPVAFWCNPISGHNTLYWYLQNLGQGPELLIRYENEEAVDDSQLPKDRFSAERLKGVDSTLKIQPAELGDSAVYLCASSPDGTPNTGELFFGEGSRLTVL.

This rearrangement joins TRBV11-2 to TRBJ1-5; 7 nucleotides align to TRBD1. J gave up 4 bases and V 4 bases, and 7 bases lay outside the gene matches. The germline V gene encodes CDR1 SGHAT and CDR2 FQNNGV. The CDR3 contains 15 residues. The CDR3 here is CASSSEGAGNQPQHF. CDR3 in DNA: TGTGCCAGCAGCTCGGAGGGGGCAGGGAATCAGCCCCAGCATTTT.

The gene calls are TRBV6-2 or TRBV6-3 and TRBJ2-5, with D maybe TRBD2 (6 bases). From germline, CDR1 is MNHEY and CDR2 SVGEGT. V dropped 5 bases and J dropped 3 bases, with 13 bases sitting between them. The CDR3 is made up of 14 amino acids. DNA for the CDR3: TGTGCCAGCAGTCCACCGGGACTCAAAGAGACCCAGTACTTC. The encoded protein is CASSPPGLKETQYF.

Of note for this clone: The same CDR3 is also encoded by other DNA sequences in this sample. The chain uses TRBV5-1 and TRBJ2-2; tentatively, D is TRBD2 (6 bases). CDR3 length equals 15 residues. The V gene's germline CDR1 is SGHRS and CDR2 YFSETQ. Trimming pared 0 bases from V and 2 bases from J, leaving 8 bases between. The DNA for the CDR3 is TGCGCCAGCAGCTTGGGGGGGACTAACACCGGGGAGCTGTTTTTT. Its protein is CASSLGGTNTGELFF.

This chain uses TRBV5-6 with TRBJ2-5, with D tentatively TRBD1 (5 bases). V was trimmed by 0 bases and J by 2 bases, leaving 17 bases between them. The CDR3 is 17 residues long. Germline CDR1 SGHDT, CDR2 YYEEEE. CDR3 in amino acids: CASSLGSGWAPQETQYF. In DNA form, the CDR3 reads TGTGCCAGCAGCTTGGGGTCAGGGTGGGCGCCTCAAGAGACCCAGTACTTC.

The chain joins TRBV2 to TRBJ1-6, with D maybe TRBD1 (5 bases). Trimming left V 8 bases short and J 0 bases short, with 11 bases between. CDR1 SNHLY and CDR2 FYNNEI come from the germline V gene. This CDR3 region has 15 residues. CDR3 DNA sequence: TGTGCCAGCGGAGTCGACAGCTCCTATAATTCACCCCTCCACTTT. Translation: CASGVDSSYNSPLHF.

The CDR3 loop is CASSFPPGRVPYGYTF. The CDR3 nucleotides are TGTGCCAGCAGCTTTCCCCCGGGCAGGGTGCCCTATGGCTACACCTTC. The chain uses TRBV7-9 and TRBJ1-2; TRBD1 is a possible D gene (5 bases). From germline, CDR1 is SEHNR and CDR2 FQNEAQ (reference sequence). There are 16 residues in the CDR3. Between the trimmed V and J ends, which lost 3 bases and 4 bases, there was a span of 18 bases.

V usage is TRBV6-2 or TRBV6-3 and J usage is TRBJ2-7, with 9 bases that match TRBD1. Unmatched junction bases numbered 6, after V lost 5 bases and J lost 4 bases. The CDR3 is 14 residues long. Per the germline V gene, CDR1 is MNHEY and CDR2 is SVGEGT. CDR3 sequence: CASSRGQGTYEQYF. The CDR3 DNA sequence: TGTGCCAGCAGTAGGGGACAGGGCACTTACGAGCAGTACTTC.

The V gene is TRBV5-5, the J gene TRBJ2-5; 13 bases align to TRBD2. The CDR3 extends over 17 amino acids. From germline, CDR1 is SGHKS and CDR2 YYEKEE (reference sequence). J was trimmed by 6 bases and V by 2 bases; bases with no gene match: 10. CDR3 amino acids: CASSLLAGGPAMKTQYF. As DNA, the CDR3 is TGTGCCAGCAGCTTACTAGCGGGGGGGCCCGCGATGAAGACCCAGTACTTC. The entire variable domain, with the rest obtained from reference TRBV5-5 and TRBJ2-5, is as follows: DAGVTQSPTHLIKTRGQQVTLRCSPISGHKSVSWYQQVLGQGPQFIFQYYEKEERGRGNFPDRFSARQFPNYSSELNVNALLLGDSALYLCASSLLAGGPAMKTQYFGPGTRLLVL.

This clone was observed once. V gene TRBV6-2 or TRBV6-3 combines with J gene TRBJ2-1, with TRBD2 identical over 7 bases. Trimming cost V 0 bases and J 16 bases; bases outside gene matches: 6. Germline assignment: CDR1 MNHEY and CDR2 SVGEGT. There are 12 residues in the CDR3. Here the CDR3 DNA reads TGTGCCAGCAGTTACTCTGCTGGCGGGAGATTCTTC. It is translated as CASSYSAGGRFF.

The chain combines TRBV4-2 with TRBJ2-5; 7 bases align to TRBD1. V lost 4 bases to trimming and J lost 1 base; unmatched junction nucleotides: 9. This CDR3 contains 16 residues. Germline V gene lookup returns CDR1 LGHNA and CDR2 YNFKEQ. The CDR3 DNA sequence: TGTGCCAGCAGCCCCACAGGGGCATCAGTCCAAGAGACCCAGTACTTC. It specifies CASSPTGASVQETQYF.

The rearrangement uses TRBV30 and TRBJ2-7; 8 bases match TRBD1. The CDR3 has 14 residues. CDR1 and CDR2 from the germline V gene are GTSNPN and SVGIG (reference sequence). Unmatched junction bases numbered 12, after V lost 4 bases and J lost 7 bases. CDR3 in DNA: TGTGCCTGGAATACCTATGACAGGGGTTGGGAGCAGTACTTC. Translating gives CAWNTYDRGWEQYF.